Detailed here is one T cell receptor (beta chain). Its antigen is not identified. TCRdb ran MiXCR on the 5' RACE reads and lists one entry per CDR3 protein. Counted here are around 120,000 distinct CDR3 sequences, 9.5% to 15% occurring once; the ten biggest clones make up around 17%. The record originates from a study of spatial heterogeneity in lung cancer. Background on the study: An average of more than ten raw reads was observed per unique TCR and UMI combination. Findings and caveats of the study: Blood contained ubiquitous expanded tumor TCRs more at resection than at follow-up.

CDR1 and CDR2 (germline): MDHEN, SYDVKM. The CDR3 is made up of 15 amino acids. The ends lost 2 bases at V and 7 bases at J; junction bases unmatched: 10. Time point reported: blood at routine non-recurrence follow-up after resection. The input material, whole RNA from tumor, nontumor lung or frozen PBMC, was sequenced unsorted. The V call is TRBV28, the J call TRBJ2-7; 8 bases are shared with TRBD2. Source: PBMCs, taken at follow-up. The receptor was isolated from a male donor with early-stage non-small cell lung cancer. CDR3 in DNA: TGTGCCAGCAGTTTAAGCCAGCGGGGGCCTGATGAGCAGTACTTC. Translation gives CASSLSQRGPDEQYF.